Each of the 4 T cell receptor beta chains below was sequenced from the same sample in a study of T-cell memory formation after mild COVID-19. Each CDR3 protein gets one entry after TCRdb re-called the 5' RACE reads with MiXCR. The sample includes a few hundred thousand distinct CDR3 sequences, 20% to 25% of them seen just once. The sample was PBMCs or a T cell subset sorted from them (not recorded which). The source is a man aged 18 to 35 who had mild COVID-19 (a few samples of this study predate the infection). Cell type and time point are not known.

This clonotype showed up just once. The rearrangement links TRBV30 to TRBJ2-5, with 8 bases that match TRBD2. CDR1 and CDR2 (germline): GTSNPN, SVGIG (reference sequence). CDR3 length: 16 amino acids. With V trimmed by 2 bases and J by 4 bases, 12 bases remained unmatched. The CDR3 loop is CAWSPPPDRGGETQYF. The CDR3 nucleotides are TGTGCCTGGAGTCCACCACCAGACCGGGGGGGAGAGACCCAGTACTTC. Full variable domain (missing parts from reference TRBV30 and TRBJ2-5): SQTIHQWPATLVQPVGSPLSLECTVEGTSNPNLYWYRQAAGRGLQLLFYSVGIGQISSEVPQNLSASRPQDRQFILSSKKLLLSDSGFYLCAWSPPPDRGGETQYFGPGTRLLVL.

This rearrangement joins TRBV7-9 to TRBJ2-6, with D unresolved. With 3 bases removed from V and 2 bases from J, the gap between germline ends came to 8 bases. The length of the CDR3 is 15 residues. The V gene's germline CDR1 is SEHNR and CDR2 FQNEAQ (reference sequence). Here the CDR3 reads CASSFRGPGANVLTF. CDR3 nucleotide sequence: TGTGCCAGCAGCTTTCGTGGACCTGGGGCCAACGTCCTGACTTTC. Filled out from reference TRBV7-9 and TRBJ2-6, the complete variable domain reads DTGVSQNPRHKITKRGQNVTFRCDPISEHNRLYWYRQTLGQGPEFLTYFQNEAQLEKSRLLSDRFSAERPKGSFSTLEIQRTEQGDSAMYLCASSFRGPGANVLTFGAGSRLTVL.

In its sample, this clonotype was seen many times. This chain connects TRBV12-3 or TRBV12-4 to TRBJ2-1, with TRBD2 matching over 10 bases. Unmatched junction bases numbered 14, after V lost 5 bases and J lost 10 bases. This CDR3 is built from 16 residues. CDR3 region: CASSPFGSGGAQEQFF. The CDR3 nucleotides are TGTGCCAGCAGTCCATTCGGGAGCGGGGGGGCGCAGGAGCAGTTCTTC.

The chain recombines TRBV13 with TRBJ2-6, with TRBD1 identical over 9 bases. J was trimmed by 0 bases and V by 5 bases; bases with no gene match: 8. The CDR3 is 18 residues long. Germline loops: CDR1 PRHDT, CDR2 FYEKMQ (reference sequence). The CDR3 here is CASSKGQGRISGANVLTF. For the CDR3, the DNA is TGTGCCAGCAGCAAAGGACAGGGGAGGATCTCTGGGGCCAACGTCCTGACTTTC. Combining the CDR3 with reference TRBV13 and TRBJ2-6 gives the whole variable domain AAGVIQSPRHLIKEKRETATLKCYPIPRHDTVYWYQQGPGQDPQFLISFYEKMQSDKGSIPDRFSAQQFSDYHSELNMSSLELGDSALYFCASSKGQGRISGANVLTFGAGSRLTVL.